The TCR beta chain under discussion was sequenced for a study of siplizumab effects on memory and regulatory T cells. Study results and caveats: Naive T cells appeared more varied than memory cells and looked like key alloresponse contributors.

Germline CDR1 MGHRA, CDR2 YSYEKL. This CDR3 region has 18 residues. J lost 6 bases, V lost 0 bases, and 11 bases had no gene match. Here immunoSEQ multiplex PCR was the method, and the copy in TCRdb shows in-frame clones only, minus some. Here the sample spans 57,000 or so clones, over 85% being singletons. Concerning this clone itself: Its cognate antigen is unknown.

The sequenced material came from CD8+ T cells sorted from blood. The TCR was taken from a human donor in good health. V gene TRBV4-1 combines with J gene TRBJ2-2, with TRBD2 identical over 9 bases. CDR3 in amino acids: CASSQESTSGMRSGELFF. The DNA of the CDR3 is TGCGCCAGCAGCCAAGAATCGACTAGCGGTATGCGGTCCGGGGAGCTGTTTTTT.